Only a few counts were recorded for the clone carrying this T cell receptor (beta chain). Naive CD4+ cells were sorted as CD4+CD8-CD45RO-CD45RA+; naive CD8+ as CD8+CD4-CD45RA+CD27bright. This sample was taken from a study of healthy donors' naive CD4 and CD8 T cells. Background on the study: For TCR alpha, new primers spanned all functional IMGT alpha genes.

Starting from around 500 ng of total RNA, TCR libraries were made with linear amplification. Each CDR3 protein is one row after TCRdb ran MiXCR on the reads. The sample holds roughly 200,000 distinct CDR3 sequences; over 60% are singletons and the top ten take roughly 2.3%. The specimen sequenced was naive CD4+ and CD8+ T cells sorted from blood, pooled from several donors. This receptor was taken from a pool of human donors in good health; the sample pools cells from several healthy donors.

The CDR3 region is CSVDTGRSSTDTQYF. The DNA of the CDR3 is TGCAGCGTTGATACGGGACGGAGCAGCACAGATACGCAGTATTTT. The chain links TRBV29-1 to TRBJ2-3, with D perhaps matching TRBD1 or TRBD2 (5 bases each). The germline CDR1 and CDR2 sequences are SQVTM and ANQGSEA. Trimming left V 3 bases short and J 0 bases short, with 13 bases between. The CDR3 contains 15 residues.